These 22 T cell receptor beta chains came from one sample sequenced in a study of T cell repertoires in cytomegalovirus infection. TCRdb recomputed calls from the reads with MiXCR, one row per CDR3 protein. The sample has approximately 180,000 distinct CDR3 sequences, roughly 9.8% seen once. The sequenced sample consisted of PBMCs. These receptors all come from a human donor in good health (CMV status not recorded). Some clones in this sample may be carry-over from other donors' samples.

This clonotype has just a few counts. V gene TRBV2 combines with J gene TRBJ1-5; D not resolved. The CDR3 covers 14 residues. Per germline, CDR1 SNHLY and CDR2 FYNNEI. Trimming left V 4 bases short and J 1 base short, with 8 bases between. CDR3 in DNA: TGTGCCAGCAGTGTAGTGGGGAGCAATCAGCCCCAGCATTTT. Its protein is CASSVVGSNQPQHF.

V usage is TRBV7-2 and J usage is TRBJ2-5; D is ambiguous. Germline-derived CDR1 and CDR2 are SGHTA and FQGNSA. The CDR3 is 13 amino acids. V lost 5 bases, J lost 5 bases, and 12 bases lay in between. Here the CDR3 DNA reads TGTGCCAGCAGCGGGCTGGCTATGGAGACCCAGTACTTC. Protein sequence: CASSGLAMETQYF.

The rearrangement uses TRBV9 and TRBJ2-1, with TRBD1 identical over 7 bases. Germline V CDR1 and CDR2: SGDLS, YYNGEE. This CDR3 spans 14 amino acids. Trimming removed 4 bases from V and 5 bases from J; junction bases left unmatched: 6. CDR3 coding DNA: TGTGCCAGCAGCCCCCTCGACAGGGACAATGAGCAGTTCTTC. It specifies CASSPLDRDNEQFF.

This clonotype was picked up many times. This chain joins TRBV20-1 and TRBJ1-5; D is ambiguous. CDR3 length: 14 amino acids. Trimming left V 3 bases short and J 0 bases short, with 9 bases between. CDR1 DFQATT and CDR2 SNEGSKA come from the germline V gene (reference sequence). This chain's CDR3 is CSASGRYSNQPQHF. CDR3 DNA: TGCAGTGCTAGCGGACGGTATAGCAATCAGCCCCAGCATTTT.

There are a few counts of this clonotype. The chain carries TRBV24-1 and TRBJ2-1; a possible D gene is TRBD2 (5 bases). V shed 3 bases and J shed 4 bases, with 15 bases lying between them. The CDR3 totals 16 residues. Germline V gene lookup returns CDR1 KGHDR and CDR2 SFDVKD. CDR3 in amino acids: CATSDPDLTGYNEQFF. CDR3 nucleotide sequence: TGTGCCACCAGTGATCCGGACCTCACGGGGTACAATGAGCAGTTCTTC.

Many counts were recorded for this clonotype. The V and J genes are TRBV7-2 and TRBJ1-1, with D possibly TRBD1 on 5 matching bases. Trimming took off 1 base at V and 4 bases at J, with 10 bases between the two ends. This CDR3 spans 14 amino acids. The germline V gene has CDR1 SGHTA and CDR2 FQGNSA. The CDR3 DNA reads as TGTGCCAGCAGCTTAGATCTGGGGGTCACTGAAGCTTTCTTT. Protein sequence: CASSLDLGVTEAFF.

CDR3 amino acids: CAGEGEGRHEQFF. CDR3 in DNA: TGTGCCGGGGAAGGGGAGGGTCGCCATGAGCAGTTCTTC. The chain has TRBV30 and TRBJ2-1; TRBD2 matches 7 bases. Looked up from germline, CDR1 is GTSNPN and CDR2 is SVGIG (reference sequence). The CDR3 sequence is 13 residues long. Germline trimming cut 8 bases from V and 8 bases from J; bases unmatched to any gene: 12.

In this sample, this clonotype turned up many times. This chain links TRBV4-3 with TRBJ1-1; D possibly corresponds to TRBD1 (5 bases). The CDR3 length is 15 residues. Germline lookup yields CDR1 LGHNA and CDR2 YSLEER. V dropped 0 bases and J dropped 1 base, with 9 bases sitting between them. This CDR3 reads CASSQDLQGNTEAFF. DNA for the CDR3: TGCGCCAGCAGCCAAGATTTGCAGGGGAACACTGAAGCTTTCTTT.

This clonotype was recorded at least ten times. The V and J genes are TRBV10-3 and TRBJ2-6; the match to TRBD1 covers 9 bases. The CDR3 contains 17 residues. The germline V gene encodes CDR1 ENHRY and CDR2 SYGVKD. The trim removed 10 bases at V and 4 bases at J, leaving 14 bases unmatched. The CDR3 bases are TGTGCCACTAGTCCGGACAGGGGAATGACAGGGGCCAACGTCCTGACTTTC. Translating gives CATSPDRGMTGANVLTF.

This clonotype occurred many times. J is TRBJ2-3 and V is TRBV12-3 or TRBV12-4, with 9 nucleotides matching TRBD1. This CDR3 is built from 15 residues. Trimming removed 4 bases from V and 3 bases from J; junction bases left unmatched: 5. CDR3 sequence: CASSYIGTGTDTQYF. CDR3 DNA: TGTGCCAGCAGTTATATCGGGACAGGGACAGATACGCAGTATTTT.

Ten or more counts support this clonotype. The rearrangement links TRBV28 to TRBJ1-3; the D is unclear. Deletions cut 6 bases from V and 1 base from J, with 13 bases between. The CDR3 runs to 15 residues. Germline assignment: CDR1 MDHEN and CDR2 SYDVKM. CDR3 DNA: TGTGCCAGCAGGTCCGGGGAGACTTCTGGAAACACCATATATTTT. Amino acid sequence: CASRSGETSGNTIYF.

The J gene is TRBJ2-1, the V gene TRBV6-2 or TRBV6-3; D gene ambiguous. Trimming took 3 bases from V and 4 from J, leaving 7 bases between them. The V gene's germline CDR1 is MNHEY and CDR2 SVGEGT. The CDR3 is 13 residues long. CDR3 DNA: TGTGCCAGCAGTTATTACACGTACAATGAGCAGTTCTTC. It translates to CASSYYTYNEQFF.

This clonotype was seen only a few times. The chain couples TRBV12-3 or TRBV12-4 to TRBJ1-1; D is unclear. V was clipped by 7 bases and J by 2 bases, with 11 bases between them. The CDR3 is made up of 13 amino acids. The CDR3 loop is CASIRHENTEAFF. The CDR3 bases are TGTGCCAGCATCCGGCACGAAAACACTGAAGCTTTCTTT.

Ten or more counts support this clonotype. The chain recombines TRBV7-6 with TRBJ1-3, with unresolved D. Germline V gene lookup returns CDR1 SGHVS and CDR2 FNYEAQ. This CDR3 comprises 16 residues. V lost 5 bases and J lost 1, with 15 bases in between. CDR3 bases: TGTGCCAGCAGCCCCAATTCCCAAGGGTCTGGAAACACCATATATTTT. Translation gives CASSPNSQGSGNTIYF.

This clonotype was recorded many times. The DNA of the CDR3 is TGTGCCAGCAGCATACAGAGCTCCTACAATGAGCAGTTCTTC. The encoded protein is CASSIQSSYNEQFF. The chain combines TRBV7-2 with TRBJ2-1; D gene uncertain. V gave up 5 bases and J gave up 0 bases, with 8 bases separating them. Germline V CDR1 and CDR2: SGHTA, FQGNSA. This CDR3 spans 14 amino acids.

This clonotype appeared many times. V usage is TRBV5-4 and J usage is TRBJ2-7; D unresolved. Germline assignment: CDR1 SGHNT and CDR2 YYREEE (reference sequence). The V gene lost 2 bases and the J gene lost 1 base, with 13 bases spanning the gap. The CDR3 totals 15 residues. CDR3: CASSFTKGLSYEQYF. The CDR3 DNA is TGTGCCAGCAGCTTTACGAAAGGCCTTTCCTACGAGCAGTACTTC.

This clonotype has more than one count but fewer than ten. The CDR3 loop is CASSSEGGLKTQYF. The CDR3 DNA is TGTGCCAGCAGTTCGGAGGGGGGGTTGAAGACGCAGTATTTT. The rearrangement links TRBV7-9 to TRBJ2-3; a weak D match, TRBD2 (7 bases). This CDR3 is built from 14 residues. Germline V gene sequence: CDR1 SEHNR, CDR2 FQNEAQ (reference sequence). Trimming shortened V by 6 bases and J by 9 bases, and 19 bases separated the two germline ends.

This clonotype has just a few counts. The V gene is TRBV20-1, the J gene TRBJ1-5; D is unclear. Germline-derived CDR1 and CDR2 are DFQATT and SNEGSKA (reference sequence). This CDR3 contains 13 residues. The ends were cut back, 5 bases at V and 8 bases at J, with 16 bases in the middle. The CDR3 bases are TGCAGTGCTCACGAGCGGGAGACAAAGCCCCAGCATTTT. Translation: CSAHERETKPQHF.

There are many counts of this clonotype. The chain carries TRBV7-2 and TRBJ2-3; the D is unclear. CDR3 length: 12 residues. The V and J ends lost 4 bases and 2 bases respectively, with 4 bases between them. CDR1 is SGHTA, CDR2 FQGNSA, per germline. CDR3 sequence: CASSYYTDTQYF. In nucleotides, the CDR3 is TGTGCCAGCAGCTATTACACAGATACGCAGTATTTT.

The sample holds many counts of this clonotype. The CDR3 loop reads CASRIVAGGREQYF. The CDR3 DNA reads as TGTGCCAGCAGAATAGTGGCGGGAGGGCGGGAGCAGTACTTC. The rearrangement joins TRBV7-2 to TRBJ2-7, with TRBD2 identical over 9 bases. The CDR3 extends over 14 amino acids. V gave up 6 bases and J gave up 7 bases; unmatched junction bases: 10. From germline, CDR1 is SGHTA and CDR2 FQGNSA.

In this sample, this clonotype turned up many times. V gene TRBV7-2 combines with J gene TRBJ1-5; 8 bases map to TRBD1. Germline CDR1 reads SGHTA; CDR2 reads FQGNSA. The V and J ends lost 5 bases and 6 bases, in that order; junction bases with no gene match: 9. The CDR3 runs to 15 residues. CDR3 sequence: CASSIRQGAGQPQHF. In DNA, the CDR3 is TGTGCCAGCAGCATCCGTCAGGGGGCTGGTCAGCCCCAGCATTTT.

The chain's CDR3 is CASSLGGLAWGAYNEQFF. The CDR3 coding sequence is TGCGCCAGCAGCTTGGGGGGACTAGCGTGGGGCGCCTACAATGAGCAGTTCTTC. V is TRBV5-1 and J is TRBJ2-1; 10 bases line up with TRBD2. The CDR3 is 18 amino acids. Per the germline V gene, CDR1 is SGHRS and CDR2 is YFSETQ. The V gene end was trimmed by 0 bases and the J gene end by 2 bases; junction bases not matched to a gene: 8.